This TCR beta chain appears in the sequencing data of a study of cytomegalovirus exposure and HLA in healthy donors. Germline V lookup: CDR1 SGHRS, CDR2 YFSETQ. Trimming cost V 0 bases and J 5 bases, with 9 bases left between them. The length of the CDR3 is 14 residues. The PCR was carried out with 60 Vbeta primers and 13 Jbeta primers. Repertoires were generated with immunoSEQ multiplex PCR, while TCRdb's copy carries only in-frame clones and drops some. Of 100,000 to 150,000 clones listed, around 70% are singletons. This sequence was found in a young man in good health and CMV-seropositive. This chain links TRBV5-1 with TRBJ1-5; a possible D gene is TRBD1 (6 bases). Sequencing input: PBMCs. The CDR3 sequence is CASSLGGLDQPQHF. CDR3 nucleotide sequence: TGCGCCAGCAGCTTGGGGGGGCTGGATCAGCCCCAGCATTTT.